The TCR beta chain under discussion was sequenced for a study of identical twins. The CDR3 sequence is 13 residues long. V was clipped by 1 base and J by 9 bases, with 9 bases between them. Template switching created a universal primer site, and the cDNA included unique molecular identifiers. TCRdb ran MiXCR on the 5' RACE reads and lists one entry per CDR3 protein. The sample has over 500,000 distinct CDR3 sequences; 22% are singletons. The same data also contributed to another study, on T cells expressing NK-cell markers. That paper states: Each of roughly 6 donors carried dominant NKG2C+ clonotypes accounting for about 1.0-8% of CD8+ T cells.

The sequence was collected from a woman aged 18-35 years in good health. Sequenced: CD4+ T cells sorted from blood. The chain links TRBV12-3 or TRBV12-4 to TRBJ2-2; the D is unclear. The CDR3 spells CASSLGTTRELFF. CDR3 DNA: TGTGCCAGCAGTTTAGGAACCACGAGGGAGCTGTTTTTT.